The rows below give T cell receptor beta chains drawn from one sample of a study of a mutant IDH1 vaccine in newly diagnosed glioma. Measured with immunoSEQ multiplex PCR; TCRdb has only the in-frame clones, and not every one. This table has about 29,000 clones, 65% to 80% appearing once. No antigen has been identified for these receptors. This specimen consisted of PBMCs, obtained from a glioma patient whose treatment included an IDH1 peptide vaccine. The receptors stem from a man aged 50 to 60 with glioma. CDR3s include the opening cysteine and the closing phenylalanine or tryptophan. Fields, in order: clone size, J gene, V gene, CDR3 protein. Only some rows state a clone size, as once, few, many or a class for expanded clones.

abundance: NA; j_gene: TRBJ2-5; v_gene: TRBV10-2; CDR3aa: CASSVVASPQETQYF
abundance: NA; j_gene: TRBJ2-6; v_gene: TRBV11-2; CDR3aa: CASSTSGANVLTF
abundance: NA; j_gene: TRBJ2-1; v_gene: TRBV2; CDR3aa: CASRGQPDNEQFF
abundance: NA; j_gene: TRBJ2-1; v_gene: TRBV9; CDR3aa: CASSVSPDNEQFF
abundance: NA; j_gene: TRBJ1-5; v_gene: TRBV7-9; CDR3aa: CASSAQGGPQPQHF
abundance: NA; j_gene: TRBJ2-2; v_gene: TRBV27; CDR3aa: CASWDRGLPGELFF
abundance: NA; j_gene: TRBJ1-4; v_gene: TRBV11-2; CDR3aa: CASSLDPGTVGKLFF
abundance: NA; j_gene: TRBJ1-5; v_gene: TRBV29-1; CDR3aa: CSVVAGQGGNQPQHF
abundance: NA; j_gene: TRBJ1-1; v_gene: TRBV2; CDR3aa: CASTGRRYTEAFF
abundance: once; j_gene: TRBJ1-4; v_gene: TRBV7-2; CDR3aa: CASSLKAQGGEKLFF
abundance: few; j_gene: TRBJ1-1; v_gene: TRBV19; CDR3aa: CASSIGRNTEAFF
abundance: NA; j_gene: TRBJ2-7; v_gene: TRBV27; CDR3aa: CASSLRGMGEQYF
abundance: once; j_gene: TRBJ2-4; v_gene: TRBV7-9; CDR3aa: CASSLVRLAGGRAKNIQYF
abundance: NA; j_gene: TRBJ2-7; v_gene: TRBV29-1; CDR3aa: CSVLDRASYEQYF
abundance: NA; j_gene: TRBJ1-1; v_gene: TRBV7-9; CDR3aa: CASSLATGGASEAFF
abundance: NA; j_gene: TRBJ1-2; v_gene: TRBV4-2; CDR3aa: CASSLRTGYGYTF
abundance: NA; j_gene: TRBJ2-7; v_gene: TRBV6-1; CDR3aa: CASRFTSGRTYEQYF
abundance: NA; j_gene: TRBJ1-3; v_gene: TRBV9; CDR3aa: CASSVEDTWSSGNTIYF
abundance: NA; j_gene: TRBJ1-2; v_gene: TRBV10-2; CDR3aa: CASRPQRDRRYDYTF
abundance: NA; j_gene: TRBJ2-1; v_gene: TRBV25-1; CDR3aa: CASSVGLAVNEQFF